Described below is a single T cell receptor (beta chain) sequence and its context. Germline V gives CDR1 SGDLS, CDR2 YYNGEE. The V end lost 8 bases, the J end lost 2 bases, and 8 bases lay between the germline ends. The CDR3 is 13 residues long. Using immunoSEQ multiplex PCR, the repertoire was profiled, and TCRdb retains in-frame clones only, with some absent. Among 120,000 to 150,000 clones listed, 80% to 85% were seen once. This sample was included in a study of blood T cell repertoires in COVID-19. The chain links TRBV9 to TRBJ2-6; maybe TRBD1 (6 bases). The receptor was isolated from a woman aged 50 to 65 who had been exposed to COVID-19. What was sequenced was PBMCs or T cells enriched from blood (not recorded which). DNA for the CDR3: TGTGCCAGTAAGGGGGCTGGGGCCAACGTCCTGACTTTC. As protein: CASKGAGANVLTF.